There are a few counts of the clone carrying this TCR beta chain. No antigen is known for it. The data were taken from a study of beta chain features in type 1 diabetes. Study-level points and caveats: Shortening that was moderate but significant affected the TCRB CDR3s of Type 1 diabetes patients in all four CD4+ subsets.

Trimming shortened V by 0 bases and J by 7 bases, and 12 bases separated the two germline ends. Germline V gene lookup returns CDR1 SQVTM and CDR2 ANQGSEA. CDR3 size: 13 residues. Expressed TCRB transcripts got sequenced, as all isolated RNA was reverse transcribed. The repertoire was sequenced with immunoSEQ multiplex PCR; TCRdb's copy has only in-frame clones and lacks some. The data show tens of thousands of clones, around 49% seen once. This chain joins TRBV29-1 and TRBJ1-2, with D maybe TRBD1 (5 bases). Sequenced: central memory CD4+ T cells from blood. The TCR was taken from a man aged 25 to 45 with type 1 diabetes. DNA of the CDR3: TGCAGCGTTGAAGACGCCAGGGCTATTGGCTACACCTTC. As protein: CSVEDARAIGYTF.